This TCR beta chain was observed in a study of blood T cell repertoires in COVID-19. Across the study: Nucleic acid was either cDNA or gDNA, and it came from T cells, B-cell-depleted T cells, or PBMCs.

Before being deemed recovered, Cohort 3 donors had two negative PCRs, clearance, or symptom resolution. TCRdb's table, derived via immunoSEQ multiplex PCR, lists solely in-frame clones and lacks some. The table has 350,000 to 550,000 clones, approximately 92% seen once. V was pared by 2 bases and J by 6 bases, with 14 bases between. The CDR3 loop spans 15 amino acids. Germline-derived CDR1 and CDR2 are SNHLY and FYNNEI. Sequenced: PBMCs or T cells enriched from blood (not recorded which). This clonotype was obtained from a man aged 25-45 years who had recovered from COVID-19. The gene calls are TRBV2 and TRBJ1-5, with D maybe TRBD1 (6 bases). This chain's CDR3 is CASSEQGFIGQPQHF. The CDR3 nucleotides read TGTGCCAGCAGTGAACAGGGGTTTATTGGTCAGCCCCAGCATTTT.